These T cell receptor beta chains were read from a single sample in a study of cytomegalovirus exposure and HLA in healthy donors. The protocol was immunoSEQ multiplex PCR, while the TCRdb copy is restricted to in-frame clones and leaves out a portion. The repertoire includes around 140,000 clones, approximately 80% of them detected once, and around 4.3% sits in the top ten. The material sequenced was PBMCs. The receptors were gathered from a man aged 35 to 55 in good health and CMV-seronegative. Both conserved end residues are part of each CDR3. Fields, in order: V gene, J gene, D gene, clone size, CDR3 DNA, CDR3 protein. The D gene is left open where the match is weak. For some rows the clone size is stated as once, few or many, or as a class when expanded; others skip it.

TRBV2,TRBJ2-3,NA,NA,TGTGCCAGCAATCCTACAGATACGCAGTATTTT,CASNPTDTQYF
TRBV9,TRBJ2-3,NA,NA,TGTGCCAGCAGCCCCCGCCGACAGAAACCTTGGATCACAGATACGCAGTATTTT,CASSPRRQKPWITDTQYF
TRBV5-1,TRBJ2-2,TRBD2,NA,TGCGCCAGCAGCTCGACCGGGGGACTAGCGGGAGGGAGCGGGGAGCTGTTTTTT,CASSSTGGLAGGSGELFF
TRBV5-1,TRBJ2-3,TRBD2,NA,TGCGCCAGCAGCTTGGTGGCTAGCGGGACTAGCACAGATACGCAGTATTTT,CASSLVASGTSTDTQYF
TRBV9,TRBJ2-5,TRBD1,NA,TGTGCCAGCAGCGTCGGGCCAGGGGGAGAGACCCAGTACTTC,CASSVGPGGETQYF
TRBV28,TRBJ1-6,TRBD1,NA,TGTGCCAGCAGAATGGGACAGGGAGGCTCCTATAATTCACCCCTCCACTTT,CASRMGQGGSYNSPLHF
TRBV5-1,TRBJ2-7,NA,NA,TGCGCCAGCAGCTTCGAGGTGAGCGAGCAGTACTTC,CASSFEVSEQYF
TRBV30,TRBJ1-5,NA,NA,TGTGCCTGGACGACAGACCGCAATCAGCCCCAGCATTTT,CAWTTDRNQPQHF
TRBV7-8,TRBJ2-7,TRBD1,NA,TGTGCCAGCAGCATACCGGGACAGGGGTCCTACGAGCAGTACTTC,CASSIPGQGSYEQYF
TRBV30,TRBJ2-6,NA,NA,TGTGCCTGGAGTGTGCCCTGGGGAGGACCTGAGGCCAACGTCCTGACTTTC,CAWSVPWGGPEANVLTF
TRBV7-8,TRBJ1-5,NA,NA,TGTGCCAGCAGCTTAGAAGGTATTACAGTTGCCAATCAGCCCCAGCATTTT,CASSLEGITVANQPQHF
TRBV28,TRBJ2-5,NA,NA,TGTGCCAGCAGTCCCAATCTAATGGAGACCCAGTACTTC,CASSPNLMETQYF
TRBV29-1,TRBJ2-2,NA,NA,TGCAGCGTTCAGGGGAGGGGGAACACCGGGGAGCTGTTTTTT,CSVQGRGNTGELFF
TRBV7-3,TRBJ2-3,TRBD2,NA,TGTGCCAGCAGCTCCCCGGGGGGGAGAGCAGATACGCAGTATTTT,CASSSPGGRADTQYF
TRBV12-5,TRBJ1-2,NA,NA,TGTGCTAGTGGTTACAGGGATGGCTACACCTTC,CASGYRDGYTF
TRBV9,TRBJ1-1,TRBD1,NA,TGTGCCAGCAGCGCACTGACAGGGATGAACACTGAAGCTTTCTTT,CASSALTGMNTEAFF
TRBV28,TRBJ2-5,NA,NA,TGTGCCAGCAGCCCTGGCGGGGCGGCACGGGAGACCCAGTACTTC,CASSPGGAARETQYF
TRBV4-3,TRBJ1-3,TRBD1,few,TGCGCCAGCAGCCAAGGACAGGGGGGGCCTGGAAACACCATATATTTT,CASSQGQGGPGNTIYF
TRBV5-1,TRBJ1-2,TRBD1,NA,TGCGCCAGCAGCACGGGGACAGGCTATGGCTACACCTTC,CASSTGTGYGYTF
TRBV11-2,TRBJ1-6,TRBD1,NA,TGTGCCAGCAGCTTGGGACAGGGTACAGCGTCCTATAATTCACCCCTCCACTTT,CASSLGQGTASYNSPLHF
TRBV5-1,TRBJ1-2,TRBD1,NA,TGCGCCAGCAGTCAAAACGGGGGCAGGGGGTCCTATGGCTACACCTTC,CASSQNGGRGSYGYTF
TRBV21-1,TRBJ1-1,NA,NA,TGTGCCAGCAGCAGTGAAGCAGACAGGCGGACTGAAGCTTTCTTT,CASSSEADRRTEAFF
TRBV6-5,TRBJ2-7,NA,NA,TGTGCCAGCAGTTACAGGGGACAATACTACGAGCAGTACTTC,CASSYRGQYYEQYF
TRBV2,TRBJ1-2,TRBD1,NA,TGTGCCAGCAGTTTACAGGGGGCGGACTATGGCTACACCTTC,CASSLQGADYGYTF